This T cell receptor (beta chain) emerged from a study of blood T cell repertoires in COVID-19. Study at large: Donors in the United States, Italy and Spain gave samples during acute or convalescent COVID-19. T cells, B-cell-depleted T cells, or PBMCs provided the cDNA or gDNA that served as material.

Under the authors' procedure: Estimated nucleated cell counts came from reference gene primer amplification. Repertoires were generated with immunoSEQ multiplex PCR, while TCRdb's copy carries only in-frame clones and drops some. V and J calls and clone size are given by that table; D and trimming were obtained from the DNA. The profile shows about 160,000 clones, 70% to 90% of them singletons. The CDR3 runs to 14 residues. Trimming pared 0 bases from V and 4 bases from J, leaving 9 bases between. CDR1 and CDR2 (germline): MNHEY, SVGAGI. This clone is a singleton in its sample. The V and J genes are TRBV6-5 and TRBJ1-1; no firm D call. The TCR sequence derives from an elderly man with COVID-19, enrolled during active disease. The sample taken for sequencing was peripheral blood. Here the CDR3 DNA reads TGTGCCAGCAGTTACTCGGCGGCGAGCACTGAAGCTTTCTTT. Its translation: CASSYSAASTEAFF.